This passage covers 8 T cell receptor beta chains from one sample sequenced in a study of CXCR3-negative and CXCR3-positive naive CD8 T cells. The authors made the TRB cDNA libraries by 5' RACE using UMI labels. TCRdb derives one entry per CDR3 protein from the 5' RACE reads, leaving out DNA. Its listing shows tens of thousands of distinct CDR3 sequences. The sample consisted of memory CD8+ T cells from blood. All receptors come from a human donor in good health. Some clones in this sample may be carry-over from other donors' samples.

J is TRBJ2-7 and V is TRBV4-2. CDR3 length equals 13 residues. CDR1 and CDR2 (germline): LGHNA, YNFKEQ. The CDR3: CASSHLGSTEQYF.

This chain uses TRBV7-7 with TRBJ2-7; the TCRdb call, TRBD1, lacks DNA for checking. Germline loops: CDR1 SSHAT, CDR2 FNYEAQ (reference sequence). This CDR3 region has 16 residues. The CDR3: CASSLGPDPGAYEQYF.

This sequence joins TRBV5-6 and TRBJ2-7; the D gene TCRdb calls, TRBD2, cannot be checked with no DNA. The CDR3 is 16 amino acids. Germline CDR1 and CDR2: SGHDT and YYEEEE. The CDR3 loop reads CASSFSPGGESNEQYF.

The rearrangement uses TRBV20-1 and TRBJ2-3; absent DNA, TCRdb's TRBD1 call cannot be checked. The germline V gene has CDR1 DFQATT and CDR2 SNEGSKA (reference sequence). The CDR3 is 15 residues long. The CDR3 loop reads CSARPRGEGGDTQYF.

The gene calls are TRBV20-1 and TRBJ2-2. CDR1 and CDR2 (germline): DFQATT, SNEGSKA (reference sequence). The CDR3 is 13 residues long. CDR3 amino acids: CSASLSNTGELFF.

The chain has TRBV28 and TRBJ2-5; the D gene TCRdb calls, TRBD2, cannot be checked with no DNA. Germline CDR1 MDHEN, CDR2 SYDVKM. This CDR3 contains 15 residues. CDR3 protein: CASSSPGADQETQYF.

The V call is TRBV12-3 or TRBV12-4, the J call TRBJ2-2; the D call from TCRdb, TRBD1, cannot be confirmed without DNA. This CDR3 spans 17 amino acids. CDR3 in amino acids: CASNLEDRGLNTGELFF.

The gene calls are TRBV29-1 and TRBJ2-7; TCRdb's assignment of TRBD1 cannot be checked, as there is no DNA. CDR3 length: 13 amino acids. CDR1 and CDR2 (germline): SQVTM, ANQGSEA. CDR3 amino acids: CSVETGTNYEQYF.